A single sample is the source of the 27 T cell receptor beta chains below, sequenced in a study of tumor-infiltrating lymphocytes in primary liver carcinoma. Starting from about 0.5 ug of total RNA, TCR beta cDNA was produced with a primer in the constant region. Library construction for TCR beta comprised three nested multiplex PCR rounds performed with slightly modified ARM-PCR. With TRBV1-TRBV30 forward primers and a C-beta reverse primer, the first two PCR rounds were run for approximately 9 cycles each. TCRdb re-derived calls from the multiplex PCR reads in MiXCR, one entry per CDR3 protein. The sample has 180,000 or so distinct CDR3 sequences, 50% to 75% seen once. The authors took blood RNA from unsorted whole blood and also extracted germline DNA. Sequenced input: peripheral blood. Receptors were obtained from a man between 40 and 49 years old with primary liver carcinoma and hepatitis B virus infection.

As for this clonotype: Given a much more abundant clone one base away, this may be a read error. CDR3 bases: TGCAGCGTTGAAGGCCCTCAACTGGAGACTGAAGCTTTCTTT. This sequence encodes CSVEGPQLETEAFF. This chain connects TRBV29-1 to TRBJ1-1; D not certain. The CDR3 consists of 14 residues. Germline loops: CDR1 SQVTM, CDR2 ANQGSEA. Trimming took off 1 base at V and 5 bases at J, with 14 bases between the two ends.

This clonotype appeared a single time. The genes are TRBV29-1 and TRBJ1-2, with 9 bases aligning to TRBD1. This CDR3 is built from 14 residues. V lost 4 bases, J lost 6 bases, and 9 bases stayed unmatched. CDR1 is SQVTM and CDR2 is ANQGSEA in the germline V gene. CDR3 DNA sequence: TGCAGCGTTGTTCCCGGGACAGGGTGGCATGGCTACACCTTC. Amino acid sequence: CSVVPGTGWHGYTF.

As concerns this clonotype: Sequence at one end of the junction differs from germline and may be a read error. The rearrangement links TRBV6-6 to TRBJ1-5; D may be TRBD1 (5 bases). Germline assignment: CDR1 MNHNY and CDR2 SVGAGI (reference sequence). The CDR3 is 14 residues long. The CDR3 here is CAGSGDGNNQPQHF. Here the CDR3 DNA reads TGTGCCGGCAGTGGGGACGGTAACAATCAGCCCCAGCATTTT.

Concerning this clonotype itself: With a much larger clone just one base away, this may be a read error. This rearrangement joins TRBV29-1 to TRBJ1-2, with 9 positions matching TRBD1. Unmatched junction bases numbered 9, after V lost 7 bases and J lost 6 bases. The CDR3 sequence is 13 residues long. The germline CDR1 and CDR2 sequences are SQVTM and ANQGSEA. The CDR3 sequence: CSGEQGAQDGYTF. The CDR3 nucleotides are TGCAGCGGCGAACAGGGGGCTCAGGATGGCTACACCTTC. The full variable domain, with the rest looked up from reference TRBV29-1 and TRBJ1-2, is SAVISQKPSRDICQRGTSLTIQCQVDSQVTMMFWYRQQPGQSLTLIATANQGSEATYESGFVIDKFPISRPNLTFSTLTVSNMSPEDSSIYLCSGEQGAQDGYTFGSGTRLTVV.

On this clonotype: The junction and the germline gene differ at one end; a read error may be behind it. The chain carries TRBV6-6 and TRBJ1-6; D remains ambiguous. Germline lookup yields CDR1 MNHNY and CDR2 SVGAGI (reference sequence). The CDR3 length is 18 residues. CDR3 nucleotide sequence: TGTGCCAGCATTTACTTTCTCCGGGCCCCGAGGTGGAATTTACCCCTCCACTTT. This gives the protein CASIYFLRAPRWNLPLHF.

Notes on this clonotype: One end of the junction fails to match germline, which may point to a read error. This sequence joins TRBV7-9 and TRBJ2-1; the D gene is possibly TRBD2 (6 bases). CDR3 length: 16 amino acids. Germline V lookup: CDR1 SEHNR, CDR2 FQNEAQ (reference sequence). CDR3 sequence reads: CASSLARASDHNEQFF. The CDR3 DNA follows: TGTGCCAGCAGCCTAGCGAGGGCCTCCGACCACAATGAGCAGTTCTTC. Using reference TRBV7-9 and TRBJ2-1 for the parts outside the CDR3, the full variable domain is DTGVSQNPRHKITKRGQNVTFRCDPISEHNRLYWYRQTLGQGPEFLTYFQNEAQLEKSRLLSDRFSAERPKGSFSTLEIQRTEQGDSAMYLCASSLARASDHNEQFFGPGTRLTVL.

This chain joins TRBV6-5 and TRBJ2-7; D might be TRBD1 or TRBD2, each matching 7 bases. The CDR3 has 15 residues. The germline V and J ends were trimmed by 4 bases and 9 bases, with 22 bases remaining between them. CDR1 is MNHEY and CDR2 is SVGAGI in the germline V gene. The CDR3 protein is CASSSYRGAGNGQYF. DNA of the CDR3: TGTGCCAGCAGTTCCTACAGGGGAGCGGGAAACGGGCAGTACTTC.

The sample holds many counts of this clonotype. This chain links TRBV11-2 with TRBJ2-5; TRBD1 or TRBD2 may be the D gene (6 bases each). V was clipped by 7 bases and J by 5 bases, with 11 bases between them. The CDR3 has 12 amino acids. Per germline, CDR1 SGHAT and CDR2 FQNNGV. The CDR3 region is CASNGGGETQYF. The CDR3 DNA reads TGTGCCAGCAATGGAGGGGGGGAGACCCAGTACTTC.

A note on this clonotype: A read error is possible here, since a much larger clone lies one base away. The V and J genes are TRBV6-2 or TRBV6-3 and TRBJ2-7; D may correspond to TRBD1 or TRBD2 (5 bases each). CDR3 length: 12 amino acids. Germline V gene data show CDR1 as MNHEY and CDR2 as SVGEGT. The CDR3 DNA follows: TGTGCTACGAGAGGGGATTCCTACGAGAAGTACTTC. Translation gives CATRGDSYEKYF.

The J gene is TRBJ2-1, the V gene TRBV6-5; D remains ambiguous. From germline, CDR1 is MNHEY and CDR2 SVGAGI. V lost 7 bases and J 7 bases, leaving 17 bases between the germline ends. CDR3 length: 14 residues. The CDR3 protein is CASNPDGRSNEQFF. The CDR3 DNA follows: TGTGCCAGCAACCCGGATGGCAGGAGTAATGAGCAGTTCTTC.

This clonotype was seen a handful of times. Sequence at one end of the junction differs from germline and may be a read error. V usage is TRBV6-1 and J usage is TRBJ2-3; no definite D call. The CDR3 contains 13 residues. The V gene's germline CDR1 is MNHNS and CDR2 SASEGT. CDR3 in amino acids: CASSEAGPDTQYF. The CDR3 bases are TGTGCCAGCAGTGAAGCTGGTCCAGATACACAGTATTTT.

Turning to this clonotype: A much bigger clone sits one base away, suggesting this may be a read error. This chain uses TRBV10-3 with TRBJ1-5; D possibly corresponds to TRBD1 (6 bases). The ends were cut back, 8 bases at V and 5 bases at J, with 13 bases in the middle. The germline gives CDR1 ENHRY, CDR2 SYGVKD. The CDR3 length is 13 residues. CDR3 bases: TGTGCCATCCAAGGGGGGTACGATCAGCCCCAGCATTTT. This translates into CAIQGGYDQPQHF.

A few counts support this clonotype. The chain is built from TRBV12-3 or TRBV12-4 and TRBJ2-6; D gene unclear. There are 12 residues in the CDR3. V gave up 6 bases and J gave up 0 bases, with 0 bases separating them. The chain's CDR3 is CASSSGANVLTF. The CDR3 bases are TGTGCCAGCAGCTCTGGGGCCAACGTCCTGACTTTC.

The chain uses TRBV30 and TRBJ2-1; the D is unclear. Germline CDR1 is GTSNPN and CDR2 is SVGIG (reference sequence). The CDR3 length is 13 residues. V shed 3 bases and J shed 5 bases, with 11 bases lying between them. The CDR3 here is CAWSRYIDNEQFF. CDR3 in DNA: TGTGCCTGGAGCCGGTACATTGACAATGAGCAGTTCTTC.

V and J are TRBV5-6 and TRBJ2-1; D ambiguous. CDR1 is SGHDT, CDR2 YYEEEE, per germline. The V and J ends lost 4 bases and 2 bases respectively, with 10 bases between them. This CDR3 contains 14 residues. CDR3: CASSPPHTYNEQFF. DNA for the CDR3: TGTGCCAGCAGCCCCCCCCATACCTACAATGAGCAGTTCTTC.

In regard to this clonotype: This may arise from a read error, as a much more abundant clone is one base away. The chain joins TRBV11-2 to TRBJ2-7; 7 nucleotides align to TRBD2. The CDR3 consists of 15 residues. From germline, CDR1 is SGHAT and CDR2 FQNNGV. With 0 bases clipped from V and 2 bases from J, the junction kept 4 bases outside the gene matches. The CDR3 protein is CASSLDEGGTYEQYF. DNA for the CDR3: TGTGCCAGCAGCTTAGATGAGGGAGGGACCTACGAGCAGTACTTC.

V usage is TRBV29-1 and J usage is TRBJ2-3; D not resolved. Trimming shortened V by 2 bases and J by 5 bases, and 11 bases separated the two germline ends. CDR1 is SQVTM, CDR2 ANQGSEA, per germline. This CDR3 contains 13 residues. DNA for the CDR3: TGCAGCGTTGAATTAGAAACGAGAGATACGCAGTATTTT. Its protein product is CSVELETRDTQYF.

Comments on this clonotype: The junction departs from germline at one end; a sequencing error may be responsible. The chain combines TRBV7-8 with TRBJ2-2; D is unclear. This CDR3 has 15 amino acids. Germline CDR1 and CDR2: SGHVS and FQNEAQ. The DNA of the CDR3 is TGTACCAGCCGGCGACTGGACGCGAACACCGGGGAGCTGTTTTTT. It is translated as CTSRRLDANTGELFF.

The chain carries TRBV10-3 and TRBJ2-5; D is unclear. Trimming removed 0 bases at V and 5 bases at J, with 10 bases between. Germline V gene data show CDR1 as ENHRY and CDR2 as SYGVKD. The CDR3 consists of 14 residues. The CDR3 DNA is TGTGCCATCAGTGAGTCAGGTGCACCCGAGACCCAGTACTTC. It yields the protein CAISESGAPETQYF.

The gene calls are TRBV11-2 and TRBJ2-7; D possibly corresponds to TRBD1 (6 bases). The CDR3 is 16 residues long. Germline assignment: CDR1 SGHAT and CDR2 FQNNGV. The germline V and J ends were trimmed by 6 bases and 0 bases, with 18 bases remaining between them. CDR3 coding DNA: TGTGCCAGCAGTGCATGGGGTGGACAGACCTCCTACGAGCAGTACTTC. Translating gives CASSAWGGQTSYEQYF.

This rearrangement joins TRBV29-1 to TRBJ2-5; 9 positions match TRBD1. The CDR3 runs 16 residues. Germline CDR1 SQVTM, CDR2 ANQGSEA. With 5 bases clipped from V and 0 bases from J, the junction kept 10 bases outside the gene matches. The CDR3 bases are TGCAGCGTTCACCGTACCGGACAGGGGTACCAAGAGACCCAGTACTTC. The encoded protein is CSVHRTGQGYQETQYF.

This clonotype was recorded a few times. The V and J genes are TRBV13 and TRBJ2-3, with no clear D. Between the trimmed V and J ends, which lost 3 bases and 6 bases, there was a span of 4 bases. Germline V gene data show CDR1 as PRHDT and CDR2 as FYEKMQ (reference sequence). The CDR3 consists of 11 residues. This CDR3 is CASSFADTQYF. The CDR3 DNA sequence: TGTGCCAGCAGCTTTGCCGATACGCAGTATTTT.

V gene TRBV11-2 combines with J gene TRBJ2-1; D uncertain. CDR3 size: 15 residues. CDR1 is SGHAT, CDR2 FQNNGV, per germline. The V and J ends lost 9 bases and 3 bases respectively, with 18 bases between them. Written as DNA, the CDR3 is TGTGCCAGTAACTTAGATGTAGAAGGCTACAATGAGCAGTTCTTC. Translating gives CASNLDVEGYNEQFF. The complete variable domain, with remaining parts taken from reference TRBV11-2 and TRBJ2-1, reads EAGVAQSPRYKIIEKRQSVAFWCNPISGHATLYWYQQILGQGPKLLIQFQNNGVVDDSQLPKDRFSAERLKGVDSTLKIQPAKLEDSAVYLCASNLDVEGYNEQFFGPGTRLTVL.

The CDR3 nucleotides are TGTGCCAGCAGCCAAGGGTCCCTGCGGGGGCGCGGAGCCAAAAACATTCAGTACTTC. Amino acid sequence: CASSQGSLRGRGAKNIQYF. This rearrangement joins TRBV14 to TRBJ2-4; D perhaps matches TRBD2 (7 bases). Germline V gene lookup returns CDR1 SGHDN and CDR2 FVKESK. With 1 base removed from V and 0 bases from J, the gap between germline ends came to 19 bases. The CDR3 length is 19 residues.

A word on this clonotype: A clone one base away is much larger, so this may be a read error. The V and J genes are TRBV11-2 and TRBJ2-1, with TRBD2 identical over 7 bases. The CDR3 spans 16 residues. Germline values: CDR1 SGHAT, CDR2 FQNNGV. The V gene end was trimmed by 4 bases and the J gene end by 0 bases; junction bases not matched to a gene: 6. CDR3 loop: CASSSTAGTSYNEQFF. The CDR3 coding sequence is TGTGCCAGCAGCTCGACAGCGGGAACCTCCTACAATGAGCAGTTCTTC. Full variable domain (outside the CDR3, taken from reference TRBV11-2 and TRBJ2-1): EAGVAQSPRYKIIEKRQSVAFWCNPISGHATLYWYQQILGQGPKLLIQFQNNGVVDDSQLPKDRFSAERLKGVDSTLKIQPAKLEDSAVYLCASSSTAGTSYNEQFFGPGTRLTVL.

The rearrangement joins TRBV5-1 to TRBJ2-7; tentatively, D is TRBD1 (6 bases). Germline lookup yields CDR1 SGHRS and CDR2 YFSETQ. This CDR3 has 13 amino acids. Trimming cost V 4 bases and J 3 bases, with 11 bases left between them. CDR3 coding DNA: TGCGCCAGCAGCATGCTGGACAGCTACGAGCAGTACTTC. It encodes CASSMLDSYEQYF.

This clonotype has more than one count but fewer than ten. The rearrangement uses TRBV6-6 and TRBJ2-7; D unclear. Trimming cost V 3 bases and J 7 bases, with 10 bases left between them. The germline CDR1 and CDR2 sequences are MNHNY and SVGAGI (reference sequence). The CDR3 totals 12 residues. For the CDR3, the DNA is TGTGCCAGCAGTTATCCCTACAATGAGCAGTACTTC. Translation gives CASSYPYNEQYF.